The rows below give T cell receptor beta chains drawn from one sample of a study of beta chain features in type 1 diabetes. Sequencing used immunoSEQ multiplex PCR; TCRdb keeps in-frame clones, though not all of them. The sample yields under 300,000 clones, approximately 25% seen once. The specimen was naive CD4+ T cells from blood. These TCRs come from a woman in her twenties or thirties with type 1 diabetes. CDR3s include the opening cysteine and the closing phenylalanine or tryptophan. D genes are given only for firm matches. Size tells how often a clone was seen (once, few, many) or the class of an expanded clone, and some rows leave it out.

>15|TRBD1|TRBV2|TRBJ2-3|NA
CASISSGQGTDTQYF
TGTGCCAGCATCTCCTCGGGACAGGGGACAGATACGCAGTATTTT
>14|NA|TRBV7-2|TRBJ2-1|few
CASSLPGAYNEQFF
TGTGCCAGCAGCTTACCAGGGGCCTACAATGAGCAGTTCTTC
>12|NA|TRBV5-6|TRBJ2-1|few
CASSLLRQERFF
TGTGCCAGCAGCTTATTGCGTCAAGAACGGTTCTTC
>15|TRBD1|TRBV19|TRBJ2-5|few
CASSSWDRDQETQYF
TGTGCCAGTAGTTCCTGGGACAGGGACCAAGAGACCCAGTACTTC
>15|NA|TRBV9|TRBJ2-3|NA
CASSVEPGVQDTQYF
TGTGCCAGCAGCGTAGAACCGGGAGTTCAAGATACGCAGTATTTT
>12|NA|TRBV6-6|TRBJ1-1|few
CASGRRGTEAFF
TGTGCCAGCGGGAGACGGGGAACTGAAGCTTTCTTT
>15|TRBD2|TRBV2|TRBJ2-1|once
CASSDGLAGGLRQFF
TGTGCCAGCAGTGACGGGCTAGCGGGAGGTCTTAGGCAGTTCTTC
>12|NA|TRBV7-9|TRBJ2-2|few
CASTQDTGELFF
TGTGCCAGCACTCAGGATACCGGGGAGCTGTTTTTT
>13|TRBD1|TRBV30|TRBJ1-1|few
CAWSRQGNTEAFF
TGTGCCTGGAGTAGACAGGGCAACACTGAAGCTTTCTTT
>16|TRBD1|TRBV28|TRBJ1-2|few
CASSSSGTVTNYGYTF
TGTGCCAGCAGTTCCTCCGGGACAGTAACCAACTATGGCTACACCTTC
>10|NA|TRBV29-1|TRBJ2-1|few
CSAVSIEQFF
TGCAGCGCTGTCTCTATTGAGCAGTTCTTC
>14|TRBD1|TRBV12-5|TRBJ2-3|NA
CASGGQGATDTQYF
TGTGCTAGTGGTGGACAGGGGGCAACAGATACGCAGTATTTT
>15|NA|TRBV30|TRBJ2-5|NA
CAWSGPRGGWETQYF
TGTGCCTGGAGTGGCCCCCGTGGGGGCTGGGAGACCCAGTACTTC
>15|TRBD2|TRBV9|TRBJ2-7|NA
CASSVGTSVQYEQYF
TGTGCCAGCAGCGTTGGGACTAGCGTTCAATACGAGCAGTACTTC
>17|TRBD2|TRBV4-1|TRBJ2-1|few
CASSQARAGLAYNEQFF
TGCGCCAGCAGCCAAGCCCGTGCGGGACTAGCCTACAATGAGCAGTTCTTC
>19|TRBD2|TRBV5-1|TRBJ2-3|NA
CASSYGLAGSVTLPDTQYF
TGCGCCAGCAGTTACGGACTAGCGGGATCCGTTACTCTGCCAGATACGCAGTATTTT
>15|TRBD2|TRBV4-1|TRBJ2-5|NA
CASSQDPTSAETQYF
TGCGCCAGCAGCCAAGACCCCACTAGCGCAGAGACCCAGTACTTC
>14|TRBD2|TRBV2|TRBJ2-5|once
CASERRTSGETQYF
TGTGCCAGCGAGAGAAGGACTAGCGGAGAGACCCAGTACTTC
>18|TRBD1|TRBV11-3|TRBJ2-6|NA
CASSLGRDSRAGANVLTF
TGTGCCAGCAGCTTAGGACGGGACAGTCGAGCTGGGGCCAACGTCCTGACTTTC
>15|NA|TRBV5-1|TRBJ2-5|NA
CASSPTTSPPETQYF
TGCGCCAGCAGCCCTACTACATCCCCCCCGGAGACCCAGTACTTC
>14|TRBD2|TRBV30|TRBJ2-1|few
CAWSRSGRGNEQFF
TGTGCCTGGAGTAGGTCGGGGAGGGGCAATGAGCAGTTCTTC
>12|NA|TRBV29-1|TRBJ2-5|NA
CSAQESGETQYF
TGCAGCGCGCAGGAGTCGGGGGAGACCCAGTACTTC
>17|TRBD2|TRBV5-1|TRBJ2-1|NA
CASSSSRGRVAYNEQFF
TGCGCCAGCAGCTCCAGTCGCGGGAGGGTGGCCTACAATGAGCAGTTCTTC
>17|TRBD2|TRBV7-3|TRBJ2-2|few
CASRVTSGGGRTGELFF
TGTGCCAGTCGCGTGACTAGCGGGGGGGGACGCACCGGGGAGCTGTTTTTT
>14|TRBD1|TRBV10-3|TRBJ1-1|few
CAISAGQGNTEAFF
TGTGCCATCAGCGCAGGACAGGGGAACACTGAAGCTTTCTTT
>14|TRBD1|TRBV7-9|TRBJ2-7|few
CASSLGQETYEQYF
TGTGCCAGCAGCCTTGGACAGGAGACCTACGAGCAGTACTTC
>15|NA|TRBV7-9|TRBJ2-3|NA
CASSLADSSTDTQYF
TGTGCCAGCAGCTTAGCGGACAGTAGCACAGATACGCAGTATTTT
>14|NA|TRBV29-1|TRBJ2-5|NA
CSVEVQGDQETQYF
TGCAGCGTTGAAGTACAGGGTGACCAAGAGACCCAGTACTTC
>14|NA|TRBV4-2|TRBJ2-5|once
CASRRGEGKETQYF
TGTGCCAGCAGAAGGGGGGAGGGTAAAGAGACCCAGTACTTC
>15|NA|TRBV23-1|TRBJ2-1|few
CASSQPRLHYNEQFF
TGCGCCAGCAGTCAACCGCGACTACATTACAATGAGCAGTTCTTC
>13|NA|TRBV28|TRBJ1-2|few
CASSLGQNYGYTF
TGTGCCAGCAGTTTAGGACAGAACTATGGCTACACCTTC
>14|NA|TRBV21-1|TRBJ1-2|NA
CASSRSQGPYGYTF
TGTGCCAGCAGCAGGTCACAGGGGCCTTATGGCTACACCTTC
>16|NA|TRBV23-1|TRBJ2-7|many
CASSHSRDKVLYEQYF
TGCGCCAGCAGTCACTCCCGGGACAAAGTGCTCTACGAGCAGTACTTC
>14|NA|TRBV30|TRBJ2-1|NA
CAWSSDGGYNEQFF
TGTGCCTGGAGTTCCGACGGGGGTTACAATGAGCAGTTCTTC